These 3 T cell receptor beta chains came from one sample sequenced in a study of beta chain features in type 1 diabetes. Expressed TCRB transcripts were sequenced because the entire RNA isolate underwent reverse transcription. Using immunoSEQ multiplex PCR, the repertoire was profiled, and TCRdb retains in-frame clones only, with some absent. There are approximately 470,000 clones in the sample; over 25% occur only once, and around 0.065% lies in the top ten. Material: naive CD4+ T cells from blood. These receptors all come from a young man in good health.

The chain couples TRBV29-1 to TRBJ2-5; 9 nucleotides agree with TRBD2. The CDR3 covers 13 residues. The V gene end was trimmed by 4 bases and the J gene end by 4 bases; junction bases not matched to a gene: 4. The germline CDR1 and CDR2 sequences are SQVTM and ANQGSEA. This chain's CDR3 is CSVVAGGPETQYF. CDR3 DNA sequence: TGCAGCGTTGTGGCGGGAGGGCCAGAGACCCAGTACTTC. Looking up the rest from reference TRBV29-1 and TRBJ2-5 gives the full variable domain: SAVISQKPSRDICQRGTSLTIQCQVDSQVTMMFWYRQQPGQSLTLIATANQGSEATYESGFVIDKFPISRPNLTFSTLTVSNMSPEDSSIYLCSVVAGGPETQYFGPGTRLLVL.

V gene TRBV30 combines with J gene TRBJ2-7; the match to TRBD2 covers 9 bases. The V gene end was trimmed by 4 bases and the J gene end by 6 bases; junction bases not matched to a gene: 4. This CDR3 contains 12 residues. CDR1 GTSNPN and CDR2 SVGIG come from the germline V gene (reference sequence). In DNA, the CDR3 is TGTGCCTGGAAAGCGGGAGGTGGCGAGCAGTACTTC. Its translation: CAWKAGGGEQYF.

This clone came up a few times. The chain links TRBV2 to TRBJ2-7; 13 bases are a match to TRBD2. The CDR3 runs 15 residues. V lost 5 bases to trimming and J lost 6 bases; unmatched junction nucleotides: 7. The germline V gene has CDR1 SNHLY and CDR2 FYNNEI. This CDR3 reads CASSPLAGGLSEQYF. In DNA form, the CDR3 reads TGTGCCAGCAGTCCACTAGCGGGAGGGCTTAGCGAGCAGTACTTC.